This T cell receptor (beta chain) was documented in a study of CD8 T cells in Susac syndrome (dated by TCRdb to between 2017 and 2020). As for the study more broadly: Repertoire sequencing was used to test whether CD8+ T cell activation and differentiation in Susac syndrome was antigen driven.

As encoded in the germline V gene (reference sequence), CDR1 is SGHNT while CDR2 is YYREEE. Trimming removed 4 bases from V and 6 bases from J, leaving 13 bases between the germline ends. Including cysteine and phenylalanine, the CDR3 has 13 amino acids. Only the CDR3 portion is preserved as DNA: 39 bases, with reading frame beginning at the first base. General study outcomes and caveats: The TCR sequencing and HLA analysis was acknowledged to have included a relatively small number of individuals.

A word on this clonotype: The antigen it binds to is not known. No base qualities exist here, and no much larger clone lies one base off it.

Peripheral blood CD8+ and CD4+ T cells from healthy donors, Susac syndrome patients and multiple sclerosis patients were profiled using high-throughput TCR beta sequencing. Treatment-naive patients with stable or active relapsing-remitting disease fulfilling revised McDonald criteria were used as multiple sclerosis controls. Bulk CD8+ and CD4+ T cells were purified by magnetic negative isolation, while CD8+ TEMRA cells were enriched using FACS. Blood was collected in EDTA tubes and processed within 24 hours, with PBMCs isolated through density gradient centrifugation. PBMCs intended for TCR sequencing were frozen in liquid nitrogen and were later thawed in a 37 degrees C water bath. A purity of at least 90% was achieved for sorted or isolated CD4+, CD8+ and CD8+ TEMRA cells. RNA was extracted using the RNeasy kit, and roughly 0.5 to 1 microgram was reverse transcribed with random hexamers. TCR beta CDR3 regions were amplified with the immunoSEQ multiplex PCR assay covering 54 Vbeta and 13 Jbeta segments. To correct PCR amplification bias, a synthetic template baseline was used for both primer optimization and computational correction. The paper's data handling went like this. Reads were annotated to V, D and J genes per IMGT and analyzed with immunoSEQ Analyzer, keeping only productive sequences. To calculate clonality, Shannon entropy was normalized by log2 of the number of productive unique sequences and then subtracted from one. Public and private clones were assessed among the 100 most prevalent clones of each patient and control. Susac-specific clones were defined as absent from healthy and MS cohorts, 800 to 1,200 published viral clones and other ImmuneACCESS disease sequences. TCRdb reprocessed the public reads (quality trimming at Q25 with fastp, clone calling with MiXCR) and kept in-frame beta chains. Rows are combined by CDR3 protein, so each entry shows the most common genes and DNA. TCRdb's processing, not the study's, gives the V and J calls here. The sample records approximately 210,000 distinct CDR3 sequences, 95% of which are singletons. The ten most abundant clones make up 0.075% to 0.095% of the sample.

The sequence was collected from a human donor with multiple sclerosis. The sequenced material came from CD4+ T cells from PBMCs. This chain is built from TRBV5-4 and TRBJ1-1; a weak D assignment points to TRBD1 (5 bases agree). CDR3 reads: CASSRDRRAEAFF. The sequenced DNA is TGTGCCAGCAGCCGGGACCGGAGGGCTGAAGCTTTCTTT.